This TCR beta chain was found in a study of tumor-infiltrating lymphocytes in oesophageal squamous cell carcinoma. At least ten counts were recorded for this clonotype. V was cut by 3 bases and J by 4 bases, with 16 bases left in between. Germline V gene lookup returns CDR1 LGHNA and CDR2 YNFKEQ. The CDR3 totals 17 residues. TCRdb passed the PCR reads through MiXCR, listing each CDR3 protein once. The sample records a few thousand distinct CDR3 sequences, 14% to 15% being singletons. Input material: esophageal tumor tissue. The rearrangement uses TRBV4-2 and TRBJ2-6; either TRBD1 or TRBD2 may supply D (6 bases each). This TCR came from a male donor with esophageal squamous cell carcinoma. CDR3 residues: CASSQLGGAPGANVLTF. Written as DNA, the CDR3 is TGTGCCAGCAGCCAGTTGGGGGGCGCTCCAGGGGCCAACGTCCTGACTTTC.